The 4 T cell receptor beta chains reported below all come from one sample, sequenced in a study of blood T cell repertoires in COVID-19. The assay was immunoSEQ multiplex PCR, and TCRdb's table has in-frame clones only and misses some. Here the sample spans about 130,000 clones, around 75% being singletons. The sequenced sample was peripheral blood. Source of these receptors: a woman in her seventies with COVID-19, enrolled during active disease.

This clone was found many times. The V call is TRBV27, the J call TRBJ2-3, with D unclear. Germline CDR1 is MNHEY and CDR2 is SMNVEV (reference sequence). This CDR3 is built from 14 residues. With 6 bases removed from V and 0 bases from J, the gap between germline ends came to 10 bases. CDR3 sequence reads: CASRKHLSTDTQYF. Here the CDR3 DNA reads TGTGCCAGCAGGAAACACCTTAGCACAGATACGCAGTATTTT.

The V call is TRBV27, the J call TRBJ2-2, with D possibly TRBD1 on 6 matching bases. With 8 bases removed from V and 6 bases from J, the gap between germline ends came to 16 bases. The germline V gene has CDR1 MNHEY and CDR2 SMNVEV (reference sequence). This CDR3 comprises 14 residues. The CDR3 region is CASLKPGVAGELFF. The CDR3 nucleotides are TGTGCCAGCTTAAAACCAGGGGTGGCCGGGGAGCTGTTTTTT.

The gene calls are TRBV15 and TRBJ1-1; 8 bases line up with TRBD1. Trimming took 6 bases from V and 0 from J; bases not matched to a gene: 9. Germline V gene data show CDR1 as LNHNV and CDR2 as YYDKDF (reference sequence). This CDR3 has 16 residues. CDR3 sequence reads: CATRTGDPMMNTEAFF. The CDR3, as DNA: TGTGCCACCAGGACAGGGGACCCGATGATGAACACTGAAGCTTTCTTT.

This chain joins TRBV29-1 and TRBJ2-3, with 8 positions matching TRBD2. Looked up from germline, CDR1 is SQVTM and CDR2 is ANQGSEA. The J segment lost 5 bases and the V segment lost 4 bases, leaving 14 bases of the junction unmatched. CDR3 size: 16 residues. CDR3 in amino acids: CSVGGISGARGDTQYF. CDR3 bases: TGCAGCGTTGGGGGGATTAGCGGGGCTAGGGGAGATACGCAGTATTTT.